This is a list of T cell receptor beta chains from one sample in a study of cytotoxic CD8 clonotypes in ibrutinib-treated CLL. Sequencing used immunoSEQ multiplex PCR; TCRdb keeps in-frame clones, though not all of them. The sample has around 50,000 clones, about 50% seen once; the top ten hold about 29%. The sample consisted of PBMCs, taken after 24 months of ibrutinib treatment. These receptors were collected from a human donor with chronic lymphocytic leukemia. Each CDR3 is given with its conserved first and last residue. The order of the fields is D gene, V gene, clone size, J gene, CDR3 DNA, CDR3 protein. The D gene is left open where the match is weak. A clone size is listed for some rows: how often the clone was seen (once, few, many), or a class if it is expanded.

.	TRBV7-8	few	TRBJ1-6	TGTGCCAGCAGCTGGGTGGGTGCCCGAAATTCACCCCTCCACTTT	CASSWVGARNSPLHF
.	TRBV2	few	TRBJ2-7	TGTGCCAGCACCGGAGGGTACGAGCAGTACTTC	CASTGGYEQYF
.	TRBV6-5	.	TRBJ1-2	TGTGCCAGCAGTAACTCCCACTATGGCTACACCTTC	CASSNSHYGYTF
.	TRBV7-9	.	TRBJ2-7	TGTGCCAGCAGCCCCGGGCGCCTTTTGGACGAGCAGTACTTC	CASSPGRLLDEQYF
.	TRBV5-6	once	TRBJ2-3	TGTGCCAGCAGTTCGCCCCGGGGGGCCTCGCAAGATACGCAGTATTTT	CASSSPRGASQDTQYF
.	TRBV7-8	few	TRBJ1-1	TGTGCCAGCCGTAAGGGTCTGAACAGTGAAGCTTTCTTT	CASRKGLNSEAFF
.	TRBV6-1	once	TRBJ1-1	TGTGCCAGCAGTGAAGTCCCGGGCGAGGGGGACACTGAAGCTTTCTTT	CASSEVPGEGDTEAFF
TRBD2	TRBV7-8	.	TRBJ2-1	TGTGCCAGCAGCTTAGGCCGGGGGGGCTCCTACAATGAGCAGTTCTTC	CASSLGRGGSYNEQFF
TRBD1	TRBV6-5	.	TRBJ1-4	TGTGCCAGCAGAAGAGGGACAGGGAGTGAAAAACTGTTTTTT	CASRRGTGSEKLFF
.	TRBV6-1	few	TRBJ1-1	TGTGCCAGCAGTGTTGGGGGCACAGGGGCTTTCTTT	CASSVGGTGAFF
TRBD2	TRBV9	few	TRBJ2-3	TGTGCCAGCAGCAAACGGACTAGCGGGGAAGTCGATACGCAGTATTTT	CASSKRTSGEVDTQYF
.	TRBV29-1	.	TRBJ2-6	TGCAGCGCCGAGGGCAGGGGGGAGGTCGGCTCCTCTGGGGCCAACGTCCTGACTTTC	CSAEGRGEVGSSGANVLTF
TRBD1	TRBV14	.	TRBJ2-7	TGTGCCAGCAGCCAAGATGGGGACAGGGTCGACGAGCAGTACTTC	CASSQDGDRVDEQYF
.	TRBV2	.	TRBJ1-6	TGTGCCAGCAGCTTTACCGCGGCGGGGGCGTACTATAATTCACCCCTCCACTTT	CASSFTAAGAYYNSPLHF
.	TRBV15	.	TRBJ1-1	TGTGCCACCAGCAGAGATCTGGAGGAATCGGCTGAAGCTTTCTTT	CATSRDLEESAEAFF
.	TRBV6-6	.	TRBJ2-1	TGTGCCAGCAGTTACACCCAGCCCAATGAGCAGTTCTTC	CASSYTQPNEQFF
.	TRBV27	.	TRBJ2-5	TGTGCCAGCAGTTTATTCGGGGGTGGGGAGACCCAGTACTTC	CASSLFGGGETQYF
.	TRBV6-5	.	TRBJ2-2	TGTGCCAGCAGTCCGGGACATAACACCGGGGAGCTGTTTTTT	CASSPGHNTGELFF